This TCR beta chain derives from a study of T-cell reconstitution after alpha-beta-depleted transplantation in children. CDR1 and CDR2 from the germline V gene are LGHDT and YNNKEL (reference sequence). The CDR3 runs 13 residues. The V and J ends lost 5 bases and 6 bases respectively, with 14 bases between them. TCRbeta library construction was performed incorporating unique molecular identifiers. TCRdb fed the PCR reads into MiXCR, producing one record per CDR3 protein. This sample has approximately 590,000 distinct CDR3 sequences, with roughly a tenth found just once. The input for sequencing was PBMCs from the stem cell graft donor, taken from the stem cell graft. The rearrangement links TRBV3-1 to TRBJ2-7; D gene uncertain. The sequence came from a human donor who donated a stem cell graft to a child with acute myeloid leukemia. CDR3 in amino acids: CASSSLGKGEQYF. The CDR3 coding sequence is TGTGCCAGCAGCTCCCTGGGCAAAGGCGAGCAGTACTTC.